Following are 22 T cell receptor beta chains from one sample sequenced in a study (dated by TCRdb to between 2021 and 2024). The library came from the immunoSEQ multiplex PCR assay. TCRdb stores this immuneACCESS table with in-frame sequences only. Part of the clones is absent; in the studies checked, under half of the shortfall reflects unresolved V genes, and no reason is known for the rest. The sample records roughly 68,000 clones, around 93% of which are singletons. Roughly 4.2% of the sample is held by the ten biggest clonotypes. Sequenced input: PBMCs. These receptor sequences come from a man between 40 and 49 years old with rheumatoid arthritis.

On this clone itself: The junction shows a germline mismatch at one end, possibly a read error. This chain links TRBV7-7 with TRBJ2-3, with D maybe TRBD2 (5 bases). CDR3 length: 15 amino acids. The germline V gene encodes CDR1 SSHAT and CDR2 FNYEAQ (reference sequence). In nucleotides, the CDR3 is TGTGCTAGCAGCCCTGAGCGGACCCGCACAGATACGCAGTATTTT. Amino acids: CASSPERTRTDTQYF. The variable domain in full, completed from reference TRBV7-7 and TRBJ2-3, reads GAGVSQSPRYKVTKRGQDVTLRCDPISSHATLYWYQQALGQGPEFLTYFNYEAQPDKSGLPSDRFSAERPEGSISTLTIQRTEQRDSAMYRCASSPERTRTDTQYFGPGTRLTVL.

V usage is TRBV3-1 (or the pseudogene TRBV3-2) and J usage is TRBJ1-2; D remains ambiguous. Germline V lookup: CDR1 LGHDT, CDR2 YNNKEL (reference sequence). The CDR3 has 14 amino acids. The V end lost 2 bases, the J end lost 7 bases, and 14 bases lay between the germline ends. CDR3 sequence: CASSQLPPGSGYTF. CDR3 nucleotides: TGTGCCAGCAGCCAACTCCCCCCTGGCTCTGGCTACACCTTC.

The chain has TRBV12-3 or TRBV12-4 and TRBJ1-6; D gene uncertain. There are 13 residues in the CDR3. V lost 3 bases and J lost 6, with 6 bases in between. CDR3: CASSFRGNSPLHF. DNA of the CDR3: TGTGCCAGCAGTTTCCGCGGTAATTCACCCCTCCACTTT.

The rearrangement uses TRBV27 and TRBJ1-6, with 7 nucleotides matching TRBD1. The CDR3 contains 16 residues. Per germline, CDR1 MNHEY and CDR2 SMNVEV (reference sequence). The trim removed 4 bases at V and 3 bases at J, leaving 6 bases unmatched. The DNA for the CDR3 is TGTGCCAGCAGTTCAACAGGGGCTAGCTATAATTCACCCCTCCACTTT. Its protein is CASSSTGASYNSPLHF.

CDR3 residues: CASSFGTSADTQYF. DNA for the CDR3: TGTGCCAGCAGCTTTGGGACTAGCGCTGATACGCAGTATTTT. The V and J genes are TRBV7-3 and TRBJ2-3, with TRBD2 matching over 10 bases. CDR3 length: 14 amino acids. V lost 3 bases and J lost 6; bases outside the gene matches: 3. The germline CDR1 and CDR2 sequences are SGHTA and FQGTGA.

The chain couples TRBV6-5 to TRBJ1-1; 7 nucleotides align to TRBD1. The CDR3 sequence is 14 residues long. Germline V gene data show CDR1 as MNHEY and CDR2 as SVGAGI. After removal of 6 bases from V and 5 bases from J, the junction contained 9 bases not matched to a gene. The CDR3 loop reads CASSYTGAATEAFF. The DNA for the CDR3 is TGTGCCAGCAGCTACACAGGGGCCGCGACTGAAGCTTTCTTT.

The chain recombines TRBV4-2 with TRBJ2-5, with 9 bases matching TRBD1. CDR3 size: 16 residues. V lost 1 base, J lost 4 bases, and 7 bases stayed unmatched. Germline lookup yields CDR1 LGHNA and CDR2 YNFKEQ. This CDR3 is CASSQGGTGIPETQYF. For the CDR3, the DNA is TGTGCCAGCAGCCAAGGTGGGACAGGGATCCCAGAGACCCAGTACTTC.

The chain combines TRBV29-1 with TRBJ2-1; 14 bases agree with TRBD2. The CDR3 loop spans 18 amino acids. The germline V gene has CDR1 SQVTM and CDR2 ANQGSEA. The ends lost 6 bases at V and 9 bases at J; junction bases unmatched: 19. DNA of the CDR3: TGCAGCGTGGCCGGGAGAGCCAGCGGACTAGCGGGAGGCACTGAGCAGTTCTTC. This sequence encodes CSVAGRASGLAGGTEQFF.

The V call is TRBV24-1, the J call TRBJ2-3; D may be TRBD2 (6 bases). The CDR3 is 16 residues long. Between the trimmed V and J ends, which lost 2 bases and 3 bases, there was a span of 14 bases. CDR1 is KGHDR and CDR2 is SFDVKD in the germline V gene. The DNA of the CDR3 is TGTGCCACCAGTGATTGGGGTCCTGGAGGGACAGATACGCAGTATTTT. Its translation: CATSDWGPGGTDTQYF.

This clone came up once. V and J are TRBV29-1 and TRBJ2-7; the match to TRBD2 covers 9 bases. With V trimmed by 3 bases and J by 2 bases, 5 bases remained unmatched. Germline V gene lookup returns CDR1 SQVTM and CDR2 ANQGSEA. The CDR3 runs to 14 residues. For the CDR3, the DNA is TGCAGCGTTGAGTTAGCGGGAGAGCCCTACGAGCAGTACTTC. Its protein product is CSVELAGEPYEQYF.

The J gene is TRBJ2-1, the V gene TRBV7-9; D assignment may be TRBD1 or TRBD2 (6 bases each). Trimming removed 7 bases at V and 10 bases at J, with 23 bases between. This CDR3 is 15 amino acids long. CDR1 and CDR2 (germline): SEHNR, FQNEAQ (reference sequence). The CDR3 loop reads CASTIVGGLQREQFF. In DNA, the CDR3 is TGTGCCAGCACAATCGTCGGGGGCTTACAGAGAGAGCAGTTCTTC.

The CDR3 reads CASSLVGANEQFF. In nucleotides, the CDR3 is TGTGCCAGCAGTTTAGTAGGGGCCAATGAGCAGTTCTTC. This chain uses TRBV27 with TRBJ2-1; D possibly corresponds to TRBD1 (5 bases). Germline assignment: CDR1 MNHEY and CDR2 SMNVEV (reference sequence). The V end was cut by 2 bases, the J end by 6 bases, with 8 bases between. This CDR3 has 13 residues.

V gene TRBV6-2 or TRBV6-3 combines with J gene TRBJ2-7; no firm D call. Germline assignment: CDR1 MNHEY and CDR2 SVGEGT. V gave up 4 bases and J gave up 3 bases, with 16 bases separating them. The CDR3 runs to 15 residues. The CDR3 loop is CASSFTRGNNYEQYF. As DNA, the CDR3 is TGTGCCAGCAGTTTTACCCGAGGAAACAACTACGAGCAGTACTTC.

This sequence joins TRBV19 and TRBJ2-1; 13 positions agree with TRBD2. The CDR3 consists of 15 residues. The J segment lost 9 bases and the V segment lost 3 bases, leaving 5 bases of the junction unmatched. The germline V gene has CDR1 LNHDA and CDR2 SQIVND (reference sequence). CDR3 in DNA: TGTGCCAGTAGTATTCCGGGACTAGCGGGAACTGAGCAGTTCTTC. Amino acid sequence: CASSIPGLAGTEQFF.

In this sample, this clone turned up once. The chain joins TRBV19 to TRBJ2-3, with 10 bases that match TRBD2. Germline lookup yields CDR1 LNHDA and CDR2 SQIVND (reference sequence). V was clipped by 6 bases and J by 3 bases; unmatched bases: 12. This CDR3 has 17 residues. CDR3 sequence reads: CASSIGLAAFITDTQYF. Here the CDR3 DNA reads TGTGCCAGTAGCATTGGACTAGCGGCCTTTATAACAGATACGCAGTATTTT.

The J gene is TRBJ2-7, the V gene TRBV4-1; tentative D call: TRBD1 (6 bases). The CDR3 extends over 13 amino acids. CDR1 is MGHRA and CDR2 is YSYEKL in the germline V gene. V was clipped by 3 bases and J by 4 bases, with 10 bases between them. CDR3 sequence: CASSHNQGYEQYF. The DNA for the CDR3 is TGCGCCAGCAGCCACAATCAGGGGTACGAGCAGTACTTC.

This chain uses TRBV5-1 with TRBJ2-1, with D possibly matching TRBD1 (6 bases). The CDR3 is 16 residues long. The germline gives CDR1 SGHRS, CDR2 YFSETQ. The V and J ends lost 2 bases and 8 bases respectively, with 20 bases between them. The DNA of the CDR3 is TGCGCCAGCAGCTTCTCCGGGGACACAGCGTGGGATGAGCAGTTCTTC. It specifies CASSFSGDTAWDEQFF.

This rearrangement joins TRBV4-2 to TRBJ2-3; 10 bases are a match to TRBD1. J gave up 4 bases and V 0 bases, and 13 bases lay outside the gene matches. The germline CDR1 and CDR2 sequences are LGHNA and YNFKEQ. The CDR3 loop spans 19 amino acids. The CDR3 nucleotides are TGTGCCAGCAGCCAAGAAGCCCCCCGACAGGGGGCCAGCGCAGATACGCAGTATTTT. Translated: CASSQEAPRQGASADTQYF.

The rearrangement uses TRBV4-1 and TRBJ2-1; TRBD2 matches 12 bases. V shed 2 bases, J shed 8 bases, and the junction held 7 bases outside the gene matches. The CDR3 covers 16 residues. The germline CDR1 and CDR2 sequences are MGHRA and YSYEKL. This CDR3 is CASSQKSLAGGDEQFF. In DNA, the CDR3 is TGCGCCAGCAGCCAAAAATCTCTAGCGGGAGGGGATGAGCAGTTCTTC.

This rearrangement joins TRBV5-1 to TRBJ2-7; 11 bases line up with TRBD2. This CDR3 comprises 16 residues. Germline CDR1 reads SGHRS; CDR2 reads YFSETQ. V shed 1 base and J 0 bases; nucleotides not matched to a gene: 3. The CDR3 bases are TGCGCCAGCAGCTTGTATACTAGCGGGAGCTCCTACGAGCAGTACTTC. Amino acid sequence: CASSLYTSGSSYEQYF.

The J gene is TRBJ1-2, the V gene TRBV28; weak D call: TRBD1 (5 bases). The germline V gene has CDR1 MDHEN and CDR2 SYDVKM. The length of the CDR3 is 13 residues. Trimming took 3 bases from V and 4 from J, leaving 9 bases between them. The CDR3 spells CASSLGVAYGYTF. The CDR3 DNA follows: TGTGCCAGCAGTTTGGGGGTGGCCTATGGCTACACCTTC.

The chain is built from TRBV19 and TRBJ2-2, with D maybe TRBD2 (7 bases). Germline CDR1 LNHDA, CDR2 SQIVND (reference sequence). Trimming cost V 8 bases and J 6 bases, with 22 bases left between them. This CDR3 is built from 16 residues. The CDR3 DNA reads as TGTGCCAGTTCCGAGGGGGGGCATACGGTGCCCGGGGAGCTGTTTTTT. Translating gives CASSEGGHTVPGELFF. Together with reference TRBV19 and TRBJ2-2, the CDR3 gives the full variable domain: DGGITQSPKYLFRKEGQNVTLSCEQNLNHDAMYWYRQDPGQGLRLIYYSQIVNDFQKGDIAEGYSVSREKKESFPLTVTSAQKNPTAFYLCASSEGGHTVPGELFFGEGSRLTVL.